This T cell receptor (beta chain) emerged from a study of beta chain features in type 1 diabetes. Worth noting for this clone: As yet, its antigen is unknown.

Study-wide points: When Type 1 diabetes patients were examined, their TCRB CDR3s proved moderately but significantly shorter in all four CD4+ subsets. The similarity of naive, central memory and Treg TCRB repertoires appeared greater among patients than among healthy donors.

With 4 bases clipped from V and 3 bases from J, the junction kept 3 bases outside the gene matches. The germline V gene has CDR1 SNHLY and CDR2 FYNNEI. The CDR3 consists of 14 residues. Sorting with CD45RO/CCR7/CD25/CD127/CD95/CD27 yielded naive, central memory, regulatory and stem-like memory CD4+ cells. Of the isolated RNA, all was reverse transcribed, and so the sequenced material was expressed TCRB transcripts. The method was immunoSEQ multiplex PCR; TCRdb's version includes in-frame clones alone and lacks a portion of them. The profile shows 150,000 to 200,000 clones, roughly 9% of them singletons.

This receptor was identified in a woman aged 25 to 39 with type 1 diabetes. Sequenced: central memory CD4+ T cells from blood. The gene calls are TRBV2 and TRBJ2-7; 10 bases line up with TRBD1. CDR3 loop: CASSAGQGNYEQYF. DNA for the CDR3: TGTGCCAGCAGTGCGGGACAGGGGAACTACGAGCAGTACTTC. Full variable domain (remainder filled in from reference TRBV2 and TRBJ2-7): EPEVTQTPSHQVTQMGQEVILRCVPISNHLYFYWYRQILGQKVEFLVSFYNNEISEKSEIFDDQFSVERPDGSNFTLKIRSTKLEDSAMYFCASSAGQGNYEQYFGPGTRLTVT.